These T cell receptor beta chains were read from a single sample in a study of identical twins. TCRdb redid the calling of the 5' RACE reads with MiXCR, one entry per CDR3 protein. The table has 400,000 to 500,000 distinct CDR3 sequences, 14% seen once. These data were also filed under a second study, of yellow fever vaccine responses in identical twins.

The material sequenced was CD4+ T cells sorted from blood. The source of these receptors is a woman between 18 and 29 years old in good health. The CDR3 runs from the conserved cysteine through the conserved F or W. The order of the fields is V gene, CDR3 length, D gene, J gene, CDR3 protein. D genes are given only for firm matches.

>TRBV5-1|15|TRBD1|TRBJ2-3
CASSLGQALTDTQYF
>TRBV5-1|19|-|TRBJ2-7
CASSGLGWWGAEFSYEQYF
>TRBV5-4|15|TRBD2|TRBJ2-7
CASSLATSGRGPQYF
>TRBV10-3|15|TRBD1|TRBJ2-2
CAITKGQGNTGELFF
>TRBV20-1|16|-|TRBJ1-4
CSVAALGNKNNEKLFF
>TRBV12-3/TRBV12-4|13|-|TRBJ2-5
CASRTTGPGTQYF
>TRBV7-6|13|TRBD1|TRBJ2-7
CASSGGTGVGQYF
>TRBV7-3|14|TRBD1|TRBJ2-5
CASSSTGKGETQYF
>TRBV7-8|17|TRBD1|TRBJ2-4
CASSPPGTGNVKNIQYF
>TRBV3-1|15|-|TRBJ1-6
CASSHPPRGGSPLHF
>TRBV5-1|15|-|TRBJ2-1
CASSLEGPGYNEQFF
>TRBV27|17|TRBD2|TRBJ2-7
CASTSLRRLAGGGEQYF
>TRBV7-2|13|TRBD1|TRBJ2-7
CASSGTVSYEQYF
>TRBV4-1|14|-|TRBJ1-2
CASSQEQYDYGYTF
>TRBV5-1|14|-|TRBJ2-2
CASSLIHNTGELFF
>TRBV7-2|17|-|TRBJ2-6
CASSLRQGGSGANVLTF
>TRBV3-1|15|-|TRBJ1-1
CASWDTSIKNTEAFF
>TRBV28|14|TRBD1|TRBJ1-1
CASSPTTGWTEAFF
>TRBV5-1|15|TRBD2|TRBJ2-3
CASSSAGGRTDTQYF
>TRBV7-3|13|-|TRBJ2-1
CASSQWMSNEQFF
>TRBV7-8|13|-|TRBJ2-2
CASSLRGNGELFF
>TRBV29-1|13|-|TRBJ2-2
CSVEGLGTGELFF
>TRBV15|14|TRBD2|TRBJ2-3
CATARGGRADTQYF
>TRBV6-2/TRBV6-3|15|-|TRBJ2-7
CASSYSQVPGYEQYF
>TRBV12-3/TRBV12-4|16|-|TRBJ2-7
CASSYRRTGPGDEQYF
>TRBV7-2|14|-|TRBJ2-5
CASSFDRLQETQYF
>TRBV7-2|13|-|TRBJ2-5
CASSLWYQETQYF
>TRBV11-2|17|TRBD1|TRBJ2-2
CASSKYRDRGYTGELFF
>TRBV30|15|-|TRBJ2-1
CAWSGGRSDYNEQFF